A selection of T cell receptor beta chains follows, all from one sample in a study of cytomegalovirus exposure and HLA in healthy donors. Only in-frame clones appear in the TCRdb table, and some are missing; sequencing was by immunoSEQ multiplex PCR. The sample records 150,000 to 200,000 clones, more than 80% being singletons. Sample: PBMCs. Source of these receptors: a woman aged 30 to 39 in good health and CMV-seropositive. CDR3s include the opening cysteine and the closing phenylalanine or tryptophan. D genes are given only for firm matches. A clone size is listed for some rows: how often the clone was seen (once, few, many), or a class if it is expanded.

V gene	J gene	clone size	D gene	CDR3 protein	CDR3 DNA
TRBV4-2	TRBJ2-3	-	TRBD2	CASSHTGVAGGSDTQYF	TGTGCCAGCAGCCACACCGGGGTAGCGGGGGGGTCAGATACGCAGTATTTT
TRBV7-8	TRBJ1-4	once	-	CASSLAAGRTNEKLFF	TGTGCCAGCAGCTTAGCCGCGGGACGGACTAATGAAAAACTGTTTTTT
TRBV5-4	TRBJ2-7	few	-	CASSLLGYEQYF	TGTGCCAGCAGCTTGCTAGGCTACGAGCAGTACTTC
TRBV7-9	TRBJ1-1	-	-	CSSSLASEAFF	TGTTCCAGCAGCTTAGCAAGCGAAGCTTTCTTT
TRBV5-4	TRBJ2-5	-	TRBD2	CASSSRDSGGETQYF	TGTGCCAGCAGCTCGCGGGACTCCGGGGGGGAGACCCAGTACTTC
TRBV7-8	TRBJ2-7	-	-	CSSNLKPAYEQYF	TGTTCCAGCAACCTAAAGCCGGCCTACGAGCAGTACTTC
TRBV11-2	TRBJ1-1	-	TRBD1	CASSYALTGPLTEAFF	TGTGCCAGCAGCTACGCCCTGACAGGGCCTCTCACTGAAGCTTTCTTT
TRBV4-1	TRBJ2-7	-	TRBD1	CASSRGTGADEQYF	TGCGCCAGCAGCCGTGGGACAGGGGCGGACGAGCAGTACTTC
TRBV11-1	TRBJ1-5	-	TRBD1	CASSLTTGQPQHF	TGTGCCAGCAGCTTAACGACAGGGCAGCCCCAGCATTTT
TRBV7-2	TRBJ2-5	-	TRBD1	CASSSGQGGTQYF	TGTGCCAGCAGCTCGGGACAGGGTGGGACCCAGTACTTC
TRBV18	TRBJ2-2	-	-	CASSRAENTGELFF	TGTGCCAGCTCACGCGCCGAGAACACCGGGGAGCTGTTTTTT
TRBV14	TRBJ2-5	-	TRBD2	CASSRDYSETQYF	TGTGCCAGCAGCCGGGACTACTCAGAGACCCAGTACTTC
TRBV18	TRBJ1-2	-	TRBD1	CASSPRSGGGYGYTF	TGTGCCAGCTCACCCCGGTCAGGGGGAGGCTATGGCTACACCTTC
TRBV15	TRBJ2-5	-	TRBD2	CATSILWGGPRETQYF	TGTGCCACCAGCATCCTCTGGGGAGGGCCCAGAGAGACCCAGTACTTC
TRBV30	TRBJ1-5	-	-	CAWSKNSGNNQPQHF	TGTGCCTGGAGTAAAAATTCAGGGAACAATCAGCCCCAGCATTTT
TRBV5-1	TRBJ2-1	few	-	CASSRFQSGSEQFF	TGCGCCAGCAGCCGATTTCAATCAGGCTCGGAGCAGTTCTTC
TRBV5-6	TRBJ1-1	-	-	CASSHGQSEAFF	TGTGCCAGCAGCCATGGACAGAGTGAAGCTTTCTTT
TRBV7-9	TRBJ1-5	-	-	CASSPDQDRGPQHF	TGTGCCAGCAGCCCTGACCAGGACCGGGGGCCCCAGCATTTT
TRBV4-2	TRBJ1-1	-	-	CASSPAGGATEAFF	TGTGCCAGCAGCCCCGCGGGGGGGGCGACTGAAGCTTTCTTT
TRBV7-8	TRBJ2-7	few	TRBD2	CASSLGGGTYEQYF	TGTGCCAGCAGCTTAGGGGGGGGGACCTACGAGCAGTACTTC
TRBV7-6	TRBJ1-4	-	TRBD1	CASSLPGQSNEKLFF	TGTGCCAGCAGCTTACCGGGACAGTCTAATGAAAAACTGTTTTTT
TRBV7-8	TRBJ2-5	-	-	CASSLGAETQYF	TGTGCCAGCAGCTTAGGAGCCGAGACCCAGTACTTC
TRBV7-8	TRBJ2-3	-	TRBD1	CASRKGASTDTQYF	TGTGCCAGCAGGAAGGGGGCGAGCACAGATACGCAGTATTTT
TRBV9	TRBJ2-4	-	-	CASSRQSESQDSQYF	TGTGCCAGCAGTAGACAGTCCGAATCTCAAGACAGTCAGTACTTC
TRBV19	TRBJ1-5	-	TRBD1	CASSTLRDRGQPQHF	TGTGCCAGTAGTACCCTCCGGGACAGGGGTCAGCCCCAGCATTTT
TRBV25-1	TRBJ1-3	many	-	CASLDYRDSGNTIYF	TGTGCCAGCCTCGATTACCGAGACTCTGGAAACACCATATATTTT
TRBV2	TRBJ1-4	-	TRBD1	CASKIERDRDEKLFF	TGTGCCAGCAAAATAGAACGGGACAGGGATGAAAAACTGTTTTTT